This TCR beta chain was captured by sequencing in a study of CD8 T cells in Susac syndrome. Germline assignment: CDR1 SNHLY and CDR2 FYNNEI. V was pared by 10 bases and J by 3 bases, with 7 bases of the junction left unmatched. This CDR3 has 15 residues. RNA was extracted with the RNeasy kit, and a quantity of 0.5 to 1 ug was reverse transcribed using random hexamers. From the immunoSEQ multiplex PCR reads, TCRdb called clonotypes with MiXCR, one entry per CDR3 protein. Among some 95,000 distinct CDR3 sequences listed, about 93% were seen once. The sample was CD8+ T cells from PBMCs. V is TRBV2 and J is TRBJ2-2; 11 bases agree with TRBD2. This TCR derives from a human donor in good health. The CDR3 region is CATPGGLADTGELFF. The CDR3 DNA reads as TGTGCCACCCCGGGGGGACTAGCGGACACCGGGGAGCTGTTTTTT.